This T cell receptor beta chain was sequenced for a study of blood T cell repertoires in COVID-19 (dated by TCRdb to the early 2020s). Notes on the research overall: The collaborator samples originated in the United States, Italy and Spain and spanned the acute and convalescent phases of COVID-19. Where available, HLA class I and class II types were obtained from metadata supplied by the sample provider rather than from assay-based typing. The prospective study material was composed of cDNA or gDNA derived from T cells, B-cell-depleted T cells, or PBMCs. Deeply sampled blood TCRbeta repertoires from subjects exposed to, actively infected with, or recovered from COVID-19 were included in the dataset. The repertoires were made available in a free public database intended to serve as a resource for research on the immune response to SARS-CoV-2. A de-identified subject ID, COVID-19 status, age in years and sex were almost always included in the sample metadata. The samples were drawn from the first 160 participants of the ongoing ImmuneRACE study and from roughly 1,300 subjects provided by 6 global collaborators. The paper as a whole reports these results and caveats: How much clinical and demographic metadata was included differed by source and by participant, and the metadata was provided uncurated.

TCRbeta CDR3 regions were amplified from genomic DNA by means of the immunoSEQ Assay, a bias-controlled multiplex PCR. The paper's processing steps were these. The number of nucleated cells in each sample was estimated from the amplification of reference gene primers within the assay. To quantify the absolute abundance of each unique TCRbeta CDR3 rearrangement, sequence reads were collapsed and filtered. For each sample, productive Simpson clonality was calculated as the square root of Simpson's diversity index across productive rearrangements. TCRdb stores this immuneACCESS table with in-frame sequences only. Part of the clones is absent; in the studies checked, under half of the shortfall reflects unresolved V genes, and no reason is known for the rest. From that table come the V and J calls and clone size; the DNA was used to work out D and trimming. This sample is represented by about 150,000 clones; 88% of them were singletons. The ten most abundant clones make up around 2.5% of the sample.

The germline V gene encodes CDR1 ENHRY and CDR2 SYGVKD. The CDR3, cysteine through phenylalanine, is 13 amino acids long. Only CDR3 DNA is held: 39 bases, read in frame from base 1. The germline V and J ends show losses of 4 bases and 4 bases respectively, and no gene match explains 4 bases of the junction. The collaborating institutions used their own protocols to collect whole blood in K2EDTA tubes. For TCRbeta analysis, collaborators shipped samples in one of three forms: frozen whole blood, isolated PBMCs, or DNA extracted from either of those sample types. Note on this clone: Its antigen has not been determined. Per-base qualities were not stored, and no clone one base away is much larger.

The TCR was taken from a woman in her seventies with acute or convalescent COVID-19. The V and J segments used are TRBV10-3 and TRBJ2-7; 7 junctional bases match TRBD1. The specimen sequenced was peripheral blood. Read as DNA, the sequence is TGTGCCATCAGTGGACAGGGAGTGTACGAGCAGTACTTC. Translated, it reads CAISGQGVYEQYF.